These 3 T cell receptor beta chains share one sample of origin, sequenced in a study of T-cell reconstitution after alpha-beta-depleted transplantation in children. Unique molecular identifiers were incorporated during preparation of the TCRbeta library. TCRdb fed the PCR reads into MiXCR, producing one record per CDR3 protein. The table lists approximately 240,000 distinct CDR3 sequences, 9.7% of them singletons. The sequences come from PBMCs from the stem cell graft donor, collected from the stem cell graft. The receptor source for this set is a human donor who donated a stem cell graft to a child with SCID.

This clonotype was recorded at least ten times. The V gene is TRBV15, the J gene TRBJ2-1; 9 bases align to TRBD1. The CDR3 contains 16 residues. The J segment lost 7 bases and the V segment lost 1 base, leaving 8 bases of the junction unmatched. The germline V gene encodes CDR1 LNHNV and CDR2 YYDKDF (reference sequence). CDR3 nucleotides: TGTGCCACCAGCAGAGGGGGTGGACAGGGGTTGAATGAGCAGTTCTTC. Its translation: CATSRGGGQGLNEQFF. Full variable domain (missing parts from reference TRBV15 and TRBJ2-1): DAMVIQNPRYQVTQFGKPVTLSCSQTLNHNVMYWYQQKSSQAPKLLFHYYDKDFNNEADTPDNFQSRRPNTSFCFLDIRSPGLGDTAMYLCATSRGGGQGLNEQFFGPGTRLTVL.

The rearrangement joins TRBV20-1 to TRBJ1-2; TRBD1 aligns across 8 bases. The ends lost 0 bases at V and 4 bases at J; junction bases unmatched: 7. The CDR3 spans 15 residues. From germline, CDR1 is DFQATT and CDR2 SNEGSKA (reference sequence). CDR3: CSARERTGSGYGYTF. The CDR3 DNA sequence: TGCAGTGCTAGAGAAAGGACAGGGTCGGGCTATGGCTACACCTTC.

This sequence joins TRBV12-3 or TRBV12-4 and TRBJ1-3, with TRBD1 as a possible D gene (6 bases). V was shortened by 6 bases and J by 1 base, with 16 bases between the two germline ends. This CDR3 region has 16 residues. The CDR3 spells CASRGQGMGSGNTIYF. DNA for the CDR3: TGTGCCAGCAGGGGCCAGGGGATGGGATCTGGAAACACCATATATTTT.